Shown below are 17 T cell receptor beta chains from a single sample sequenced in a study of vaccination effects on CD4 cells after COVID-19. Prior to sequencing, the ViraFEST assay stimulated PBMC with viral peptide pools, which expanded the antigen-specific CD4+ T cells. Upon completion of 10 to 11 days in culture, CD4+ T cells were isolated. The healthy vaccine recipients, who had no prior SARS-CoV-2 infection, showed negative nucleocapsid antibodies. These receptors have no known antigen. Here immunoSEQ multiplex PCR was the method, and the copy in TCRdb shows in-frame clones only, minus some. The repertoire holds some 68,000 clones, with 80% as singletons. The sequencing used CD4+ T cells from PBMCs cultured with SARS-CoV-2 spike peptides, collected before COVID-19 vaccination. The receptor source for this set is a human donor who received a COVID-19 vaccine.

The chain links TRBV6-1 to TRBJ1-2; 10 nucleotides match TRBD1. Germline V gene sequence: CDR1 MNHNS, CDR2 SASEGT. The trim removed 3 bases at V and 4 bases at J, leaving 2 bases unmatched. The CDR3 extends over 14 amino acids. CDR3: CASSEDRGIYGYTF. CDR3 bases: TGTGCCAGCAGTGAGGACAGGGGGATCTATGGCTACACCTTC.

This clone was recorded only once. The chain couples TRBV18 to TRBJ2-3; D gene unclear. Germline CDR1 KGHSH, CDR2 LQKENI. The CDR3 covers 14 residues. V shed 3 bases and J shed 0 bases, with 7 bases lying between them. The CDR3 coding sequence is TGTGCCAGCTCACCCGCCGATAGCACAGATACGCAGTATTTT. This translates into CASSPADSTDTQYF.

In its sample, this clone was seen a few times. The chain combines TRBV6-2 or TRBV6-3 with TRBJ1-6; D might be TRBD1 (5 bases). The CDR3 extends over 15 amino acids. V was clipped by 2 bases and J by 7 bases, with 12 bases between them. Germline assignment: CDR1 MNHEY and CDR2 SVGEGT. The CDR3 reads CASSYLGERNSPLHF. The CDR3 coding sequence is TGTGCCAGCAGTTACCTAGGGGAGAGGAATTCACCCCTCCACTTT.

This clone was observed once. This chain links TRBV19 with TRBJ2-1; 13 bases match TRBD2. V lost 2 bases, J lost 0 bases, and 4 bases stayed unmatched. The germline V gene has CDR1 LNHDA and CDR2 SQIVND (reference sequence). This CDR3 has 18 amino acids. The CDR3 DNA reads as TGTGCCAGTAGTATAATACTAGCGGGGGGGGTCTCCTACAATGAGCAGTTCTTC. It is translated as CASSIILAGGVSYNEQFF.

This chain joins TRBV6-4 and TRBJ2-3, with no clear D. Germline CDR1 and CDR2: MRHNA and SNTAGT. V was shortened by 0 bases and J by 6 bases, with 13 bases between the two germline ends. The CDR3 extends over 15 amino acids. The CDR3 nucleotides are TGTGCCAGCAGTGACTCGGAAGGGCCCCAGGATACGCAGTATTTT. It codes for CASSDSEGPQDTQYF.

CDR3 DNA: TGTGCCAGCAGCTCGCCGGGACATAACTACGAGCAGTACGTC. It is translated as CASSSPGHNYEQYV. The chain couples TRBV11-3 to TRBJ2-7; possibly TRBD1 for D (6 bases). CDR1 is SGHNT and CDR2 is YENEEA in the germline V gene. V was cut by 4 bases and J by 3 bases, with 13 bases left in between. The CDR3 sequence is 14 residues long.

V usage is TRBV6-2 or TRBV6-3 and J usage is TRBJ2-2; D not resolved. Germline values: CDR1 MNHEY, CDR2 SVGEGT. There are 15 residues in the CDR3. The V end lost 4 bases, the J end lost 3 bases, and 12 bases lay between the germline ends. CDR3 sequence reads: CASSFVGYDTGELFF. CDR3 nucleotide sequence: TGTGCCAGCAGTTTTGTGGGGTACGACACCGGGGAGCTGTTTTTT.

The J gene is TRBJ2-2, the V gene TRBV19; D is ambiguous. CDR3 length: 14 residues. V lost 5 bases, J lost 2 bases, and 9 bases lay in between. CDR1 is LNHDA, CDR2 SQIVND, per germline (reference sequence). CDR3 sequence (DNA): TGTGCCAGTAGTGGTTTACCCAACACCGGGGAGCTGTTTTTT. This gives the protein CASSGLPNTGELFF. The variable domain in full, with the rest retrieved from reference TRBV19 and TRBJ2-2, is DGGITQSPKYLFRKEGQNVTLSCEQNLNHDAMYWYRQDPGQGLRLIYYSQIVNDFQKGDIAEGYSVSREKKESFPLTVTSAQKNPTAFYLCASSGLPNTGELFFGEGSRLTVL.

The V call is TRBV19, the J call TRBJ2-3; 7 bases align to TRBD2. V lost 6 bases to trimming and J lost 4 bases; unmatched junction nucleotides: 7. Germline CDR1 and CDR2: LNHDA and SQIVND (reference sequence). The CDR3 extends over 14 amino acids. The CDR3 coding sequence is TGTGCCAGTAGCCGGCGCGGGGGATCAGATACGCAGTATTTT. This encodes CASSRRGGSDTQYF.

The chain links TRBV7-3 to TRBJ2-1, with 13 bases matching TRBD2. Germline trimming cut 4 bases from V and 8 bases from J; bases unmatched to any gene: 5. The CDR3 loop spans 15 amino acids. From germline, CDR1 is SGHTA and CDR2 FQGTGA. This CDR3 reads CASSSSTSGGDEQFF. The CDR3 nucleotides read TGTGCCAGCAGCTCTTCCACTAGCGGGGGGGATGAGCAGTTCTTC.

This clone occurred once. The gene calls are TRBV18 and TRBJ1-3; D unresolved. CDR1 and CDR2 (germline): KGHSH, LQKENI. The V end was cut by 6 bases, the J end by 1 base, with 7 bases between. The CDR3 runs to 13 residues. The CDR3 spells CASSHTSGNTIYF. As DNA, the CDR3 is TGTGCCAGCTCTCACACTTCTGGAAACACCATATATTTT.

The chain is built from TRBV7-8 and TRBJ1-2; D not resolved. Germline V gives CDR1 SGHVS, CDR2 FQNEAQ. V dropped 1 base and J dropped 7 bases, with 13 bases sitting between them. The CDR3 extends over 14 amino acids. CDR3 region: CASSLVVLNTGYTF. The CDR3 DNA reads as TGTGCCAGCAGCTTAGTTGTCCTTAATACTGGCTACACCTTC.

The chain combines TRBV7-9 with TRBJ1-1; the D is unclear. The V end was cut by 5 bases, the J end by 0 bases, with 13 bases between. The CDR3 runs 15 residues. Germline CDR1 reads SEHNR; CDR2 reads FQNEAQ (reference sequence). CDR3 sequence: CASSDRRFMNTEAFF. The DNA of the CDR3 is TGTGCCAGCAGCGACCGACGGTTTATGAACACTGAAGCTTTCTTT.

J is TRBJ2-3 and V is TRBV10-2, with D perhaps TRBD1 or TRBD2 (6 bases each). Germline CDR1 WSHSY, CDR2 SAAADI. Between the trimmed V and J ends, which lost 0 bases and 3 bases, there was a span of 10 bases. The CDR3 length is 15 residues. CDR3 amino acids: CASSESGGPTDTQYF. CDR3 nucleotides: TGCGCCAGCAGTGAGTCCGGGGGCCCTACAGATACGCAGTATTTT.

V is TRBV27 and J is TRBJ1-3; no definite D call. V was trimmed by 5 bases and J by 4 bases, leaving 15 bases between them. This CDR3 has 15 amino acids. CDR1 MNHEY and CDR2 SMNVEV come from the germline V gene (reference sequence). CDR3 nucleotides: TGTGCCAGCAGTCCCGACCGTATTCAGGGAAACACCATATATTTT. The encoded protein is CASSPDRIQGNTIYF.

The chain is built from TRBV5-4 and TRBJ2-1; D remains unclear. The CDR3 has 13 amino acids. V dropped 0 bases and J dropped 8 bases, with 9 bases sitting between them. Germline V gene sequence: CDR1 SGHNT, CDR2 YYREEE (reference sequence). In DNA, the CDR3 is TGTGCCAGCAGCTTGGATTCAGAGGATGAGCAGTTCTTC. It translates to CASSLDSEDEQFF. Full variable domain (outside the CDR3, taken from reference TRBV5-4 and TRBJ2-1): ETGVTQSPTHLIKTRGQQVTLRCSSQSGHNTVSWYQQALGQGPQFIFQYYREEENGRGNFPPRFSGLQFPNYSSELNVNALELDDSALYLCASSLDSEDEQFFGPGTRLTVL.

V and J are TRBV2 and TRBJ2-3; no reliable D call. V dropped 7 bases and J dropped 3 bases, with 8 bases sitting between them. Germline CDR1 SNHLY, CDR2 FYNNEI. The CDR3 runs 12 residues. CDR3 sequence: CASKERTDTQYF. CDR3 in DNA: TGTGCCAGCAAGGAGAGAACAGATACGCAGTATTTT.